A selection of T cell receptor beta chains follows, all from one sample in a study of OX40 agonist ivuxolimab in advanced cancers. Profiled with immunoSEQ multiplex PCR; TCRdb holds only in-frame clones, not every one. The table includes about 70,000 clones, nearly 90% detected once. This material consisted of CD4+ or CD8+ T cells sorted from blood, taken in a trial of the OX40 agonist ivuxolimab. The receptors originated from an adult with an advanced solid tumor such as melanoma, head and neck, liver or kidney cancer. The CDR3 runs from the conserved cysteine through the conserved F or W. A D gene is named only where the DNA matches it firmly. Expanded clones get a size class; other rows say once, few or many, or leave the size out.

.	TRBV6-6	TRBJ1-1	.	TGTGCCAGCAGTTACTTTAGGAACACTGAAGCTTTCTTT	CASSYFRNTEAFF
once	TRBV5-4	TRBJ1-6	TRBD1	TGTGCCAGCAGCTTTAGACAGGGGGCGCGTACACCCCTCCACTTT	CASSFRQGARTPLHF
once	TRBV6-1	TRBJ2-1	TRBD1	TGTGCCAGCAGGGGACAGGGGTCGTACAATGAGCAGTTCTTC	CASRGQGSYNEQFF
.	TRBV7-2	TRBJ2-3	.	TGTGCCAGCAGCGCAAGGAGGTCTTCGGATACGCAGTATTTT	CASSARRSSDTQYF
.	TRBV5-6	TRBJ1-1	.	TGTGCCAGCAGCTTAGATCTGAACACTGAAGCTTTCTTT	CASSLDLNTEAFF
.	TRBV5-6	TRBJ2-3	.	TGTGCCAGCAGCCCAATGCGGTCAACGCGGGCGGATACGCAGTATTTT	CASSPMRSTRADTQYF
.	TRBV27	TRBJ2-3	TRBD2	TGTGCCAGCTCATTCACCTCACCGAAGCGGGGGGGAACAGATACGCAGTATTTT	CASSFTSPKRGGTDTQYF
.	TRBV7-2	TRBJ2-7	.	TGTGCCAGCAGCTTTTTGCAGGAGCAGTACTTC	CASSFLQEQYF
.	TRBV28	TRBJ2-3	.	TGTGCCACTGGACTCAGCACAGATACGCAGTATTTT	CATGLSTDTQYF
.	TRBV28	TRBJ2-7	.	TGTGCCAGCAGTTCCTCGACACACTCCTACGAGCAGTACTTC	CASSSSTHSYEQYF
.	TRBV7-2	TRBJ1-4	.	TGTGCCAGCAGCTTCGGGGGTGAAAGGGGTGAAAAACTGTTTTTT	CASSFGGERGEKLFF